These 30 T cell receptor beta chains came from one sample sequenced in a study of monozygotic twins with inflammatory bowel disease (dated by TCRdb to between 2018 and 2020). Preparation of the library involved 5' RACE. Instrument on record: Illumina HiSeq 2500. TCRdb reprocessed the raw reads; every CDR3 protein sequence is a single record, and DNA is not supplied. Per the sample table, the count is around 400,000 distinct CDR3 sequences. Of the sample, 2% to 2.5% is held by the ten largest clones. The material sequenced was blood. These TCRs come from a human donor with ulcerative colitis or Crohn's disease, or a healthy co-twin of an affected twin (not recorded which).

The J gene is TRBJ2-1, the V gene TRBV5-1; TCRdb returns TRBD2, unconfirmable since there is no DNA. The CDR3 extends over 17 amino acids. The V gene's germline CDR1 is SGHRS and CDR2 YFSETQ. CDR3: CASSLVPTSGAYNEQFF.

V is TRBV11-2 and J is TRBJ1-4; TCRdb's assignment of TRBD1 cannot be checked, as there is no DNA. The CDR3 spans 18 residues. Looked up from germline, CDR1 is SGHAT and CDR2 is FQNNGV. The CDR3 protein is CASSLVGHYRATNEKLFF.

The rearrangement uses TRBV9 and TRBJ1-3; without DNA, the TCRdb call of TRBD1 cannot be checked. Per germline, CDR1 SGDLS and CDR2 YYNGEE. CDR3 length equals 17 residues. The CDR3 reads CASSVNPLGDSGNTIYF.

Here the CDR3 reads CASSQDPGLLTYEQYF. This sequence joins TRBV4-1 and TRBJ2-7; TCRdb lists TRBD2, though no DNA is available to test this call. Germline V lookup: CDR1 MGHRA, CDR2 YSYEKL. The length of the CDR3 is 16 residues.

The V gene is TRBV24-1, the J gene TRBJ2-6. The CDR3 runs to 16 residues. Germline lookup yields CDR1 KGHDR and CDR2 SFDVKD. The CDR3 spells CATSVGSVSGANVLTF.

The J gene is TRBJ2-1, the V gene TRBV5-6; TCRdb outputs TRBD2, but without DNA this stays unchecked. Germline values: CDR1 SGHDT, CDR2 YYEEEE. The CDR3 has 13 residues. This CDR3 is CASTGPGWGEQFF.

This chain connects TRBV5-1 to TRBJ2-1; TCRdb's D call of TRBD2 is untestable without DNA. CDR3 length: 17 residues. Germline CDR1 SGHRS, CDR2 YFSETQ. CDR3 protein: CASSLEPLAGVKNEQFF.

The V and J genes are TRBV20-1 and TRBJ2-7; TCRdb's D gene call, TRBD2, goes unchecked for lack of DNA. The CDR3 has 16 amino acids. Germline V gives CDR1 DFQATT, CDR2 SNEGSKA (reference sequence). CDR3 loop: CSADAMTSRSSYEQYF.

The chain links TRBV4-3 to TRBJ1-1; TCRdb designates TRBD1, a call that cannot be tested without DNA. The CDR3 sequence is 14 residues long. Looked up from germline, CDR1 is LGHNA and CDR2 is YSLEER. The CDR3 spells CASSQETGGRGAFF.

The chain joins TRBV7-8 to TRBJ2-5. Germline CDR1 and CDR2: SGHVS and FQNEAQ. This CDR3 has 14 amino acids. The CDR3 loop reads CASSLDTVRETQYF.

The V and J genes are TRBV18 and TRBJ2-7; TCRdb's D gene call, TRBD1, goes unchecked for lack of DNA. Germline lookup yields CDR1 KGHSH and CDR2 LQKENI. The CDR3 runs 14 residues. The CDR3 is CASSPDRERYEQYF.

J is TRBJ2-5 and V is TRBV30. This CDR3 comprises 12 residues. Germline values: CDR1 GTSNPN, CDR2 SVGIG (reference sequence). The chain's CDR3 is CAWMTGSGTQYF.

This chain connects TRBV20-1 to TRBJ2-3; with no DNA, the TCRdb D assignment of TRBD2 cannot be verified. Germline CDR1 DFQATT, CDR2 SNEGSKA (reference sequence). CDR3 length: 14 residues. The CDR3 here is CSARKGVTREGQYF.

The chain has TRBV6-5 and TRBJ1-2. The CDR3 is made up of 13 amino acids. The germline V gene encodes CDR1 MNHEY and CDR2 SVGAGI. CDR3 amino acids: CASSWRGTGGYTF.

V usage is TRBV5-4 and J usage is TRBJ2-3; TCRdb picks TRBD1, but there is no DNA to check that call. Germline-derived CDR1 and CDR2 are SGHNT and YYREEE (reference sequence). The CDR3 is 16 residues long. CDR3: CASSLGSGQGARTQYF. Full variable domain (remainder filled in from reference TRBV5-4 and TRBJ2-3): ETGVTQSPTHLIKTRGQQVTLRCSSQSGHNTVSWYQQALGQGPQFIFQYYREEENGRGNFPPRFSGLQFPNYSSELNVNALELDDSALYLCASSLGSGQGARTQYFGPGTRLTVL.

The chain carries TRBV28 and TRBJ1-3. Per germline, CDR1 MDHEN and CDR2 SYDVKM. The CDR3 contains 16 residues. CDR3 in amino acids: CASSLNTPSSGNTIYF. The variable domain in full, completed from reference TRBV28 and TRBJ1-3, reads DVKVTQSSRYLVKRTGEKVFLECVQDMDHENMFWYRQDPGLGLRLIYFSYDVKMKEKGDIPEGYSVSREKKERFSLILESASTNQTSMYLCASSLNTPSSGNTIYFGEGSWLTVV.

The J gene is TRBJ2-1, the V gene TRBV3-1; TCRdb picks TRBD1, but there is no DNA to check that call. CDR1 and CDR2 (germline): LGHDT, YNNKEL (reference sequence). This CDR3 has 16 residues. The CDR3 loop is CASSHSDSVSYNEQFF.

The chain links TRBV27 to TRBJ1-4. The V gene's germline CDR1 is MNHEY and CDR2 SMNVEV (reference sequence). This CDR3 has 16 residues. The CDR3 loop reads CASSLTSGWANEKLFF.

The chain employs TRBV4-1 and TRBJ2-3. The CDR3 is 14 amino acids. Per the germline V gene, CDR1 is MGHRA and CDR2 is YSYEKL. CDR3 in amino acids: CASSQLAETDTQYF.

The chain couples TRBV20-1 to TRBJ2-1; TCRdb selects TRBD1, and the lack of DNA leaves this call unchecked. This CDR3 spans 12 amino acids. Germline CDR1 reads DFQATT; CDR2 reads SNEGSKA (reference sequence). CDR3 protein: CSAGLGKAEQFF.

The J gene is TRBJ2-5, the V gene TRBV7-2; TCRdb picks TRBD2, but there is no DNA to check that call. Looked up from germline, CDR1 is SGHTA and CDR2 is FQGNSA. The CDR3 totals 13 residues. The chain's CDR3 is CARLSGGGETQYF. The full variable domain, in which reference TRBV7-2 and TRBJ2-5 provide the parts outside the CDR3, is GAGVSQSPSNKVTEKGKDVELRCDPISGHTALYWYRQSLGQGLEFLIYFQGNSAPDKSGLPSDRFSAERTGGSVSTLTIQRTQQEDSAVYLCARLSGGGETQYFGPGTRLLVL.

The chain recombines TRBV20-1 with TRBJ2-7. This CDR3 is built from 12 residues. The germline V gene has CDR1 DFQATT and CDR2 SNEGSKA (reference sequence). The CDR3 sequence: CSAGLGGYEQYF.

The chain carries TRBV4-3 and TRBJ2-2; checking the TCRdb D call of TRBD2 is not possible without DNA. CDR3 length: 15 residues. The germline V gene has CDR1 LGHNA and CDR2 YSLEER. CDR3 amino acids: CASSVQLAGGGELFF.

The rearrangement joins TRBV7-3 to TRBJ2-1; no DNA is available, so the TRBD1 call from TCRdb remains unchecked. Germline V gene data show CDR1 as SGHTA and CDR2 as FQGTGA. CDR3 length: 14 amino acids. CDR3 residues: CASSRDRAYNEQFF.

This chain connects TRBV20-1 to TRBJ2-1. The CDR3 length is 13 residues. CDR1 DFQATT and CDR2 SNEGSKA come from the germline V gene (reference sequence). CDR3 in amino acids: CSARETGYNEQFF.

J is TRBJ1-2 and V is TRBV5-1. The CDR3 runs to 16 residues. Germline loops: CDR1 SGHRS, CDR2 YFSETQ. The CDR3 loop is CASSLSSATSNYGYTF. Full variable domain (rest looked up from reference TRBV5-1 and TRBJ1-2): KAGVTQTPRYLIKTRGQQVTLSCSPISGHRSVSWYQQTPGQGLQFLFEYFSETQRNKGNFPGRFSGRQFSNSRSEMNVSTLELGDSALYLCASSLSSATSNYGYTFGSGTRLTVV.

The chain carries TRBV12-3 or TRBV12-4 and TRBJ2-1; TCRdb's assignment of TRBD2 cannot be checked, as there is no DNA. The CDR3 is 18 amino acids. CDR3: CASSFSGWGVGTHGEQFF.

The V gene is TRBV18, the J gene TRBJ2-1; TCRdb lists TRBD2, though no DNA is available to test this call. CDR3 length: 15 amino acids. Germline loops: CDR1 KGHSH, CDR2 LQKENI. CDR3 amino acids: CASPLPGLASNEQFF.

The genes are TRBV27 and TRBJ1-1; TCRdb's D call, TRBD1, is unchecked because there is no DNA. The CDR3 contains 14 residues. Looked up from germline, CDR1 is MNHEY and CDR2 is SMNVEV (reference sequence). CDR3 residues: CASGGVGVNTEAFF.

The chain employs TRBV10-2 and TRBJ2-3. Looked up from germline, CDR1 is WSHSY and CDR2 is SAAADI. This CDR3 is 14 amino acids long. The CDR3 loop is CASSEGRVTDTQYF.